The present T cell receptor beta chain was sequenced within a study of T cells in women clearing cervical HPV infection. Study-wide context: Donors had HPV16-related CIN3 or worse; 2 had invasive cancer. No precancer developed; the control's incident HPV16 infection cleared within 12 months.

Study observations and caveats: Repertoire richness, not evenness, was significantly elevated in CIN3+ cases versus controls.

The protocol was immunoSEQ multiplex PCR, while the TCRdb copy is restricted to in-frame clones and leaves out a portion. The sample totals about 32,000 clones. On this clone: Its antigen remains unknown.

The sample comprised blood buffy coat. The receptor was derived from a woman aged 18-70 years with a cervical HPV16 infection that either progressed to CIN3+ or cleared (not recorded which).

The sequenced CDR3 bases are TGTGCCAGCAGAGCAGACCAGGGTATTGAGGGTGAA. Translating it yields CASRADQGIEGE. The whole CDR3 reads CASRADQGIEGEAFF. The chain employs TRBV2 and TRBJ1-1, with D perhaps TRBD1 (5 bases). Read data end 3 residues before the CDR3 end; the end is taken from the germline J gene. The V gene lost 6 bases and the J gene lost 7 bases, with 21 bases spanning the gap. The V gene's germline CDR1 is SNHLY and CDR2 FYNNEI. The CDR3 contains 15 residues.